This passage covers 26 T cell receptor beta chains from one sample sequenced in a study of T cells after yellow fever vaccination. MiXCR, applied by TCRdb to the 5' RACE reads, yields one record per CDR3 protein. The sample comprises 300,000 or so distinct CDR3 sequences, roughly 8% of which are singletons, and roughly 18% rests with the top ten. The sequences come from PBMCs, collected about 49 days after the first yellow fever vaccination. The receptors stem from a man between 18 and 35 years old who received the YFV17D yellow fever vaccine.

The table lists this clonotype with a few counts. This chain uses TRBV10-3 with TRBJ2-1; TRBD2 might be the D (7 bases). Germline V lookup: CDR1 ENHRY, CDR2 SYGVKD. This CDR3 region has 12 residues. V shed 3 bases and J shed 10 bases, with 10 bases lying between them. The CDR3 sequence is CAISEGGGEQFF. In DNA, the CDR3 is TGTGCCATCAGTGAAGGGGGGGGGGAGCAGTTCTTC.

This clonotype was counted only a few times. The chain joins TRBV3-1 to TRBJ2-3, with 12 bases lining up with TRBD2. CDR1 is LGHDT and CDR2 is YNNKEL in the germline V gene (reference sequence). The CDR3 covers 16 residues. Germline trimming cut 4 bases from V and 2 bases from J; bases unmatched to any gene: 4. CDR3 region: CASSRLAGVSTDTQYF. The CDR3, as DNA: TGTGCCAGCAGCCGACTAGCGGGGGTCTCCACAGATACGCAGTATTTT.

CDR3 nucleotide sequence: TGTGCCAGCAGCTTAGGATCCCGCTCTGGAAACACCATATATTTT. It encodes CASSLGSRSGNTIYF. The V call is TRBV7-6, the J call TRBJ1-3; D ambiguous. The germline V gene has CDR1 SGHVS and CDR2 FNYEAQ. Trimming stripped 1 base from V and 0 bases from J, with 7 bases between. The CDR3 totals 15 residues. The full variable domain, rest sourced from reference TRBV7-6 and TRBJ1-3, is GAGVSQSPRYKVTKRGQDVALRCDPISGHVSLYWYRQALGQGPEFLTYFNYEAQQDKSGLPNDRFSAERPEGSISTLTIQRTEQRDSAMYRCASSLGSRSGNTIYFGEGSWLTVV.

The rearrangement joins TRBV20-1 to TRBJ2-3; D is unresolved. The CDR3 is 13 amino acids. Between the trimmed V and J ends, which lost 1 base and 3 bases, there was a span of 8 bases. Looked up from germline, CDR1 is DFQATT and CDR2 is SNEGSKA (reference sequence). The CDR3 nucleotides are TGCAGTGCTAGAGTTGTAACTACAGATACGCAGTATTTT. Protein sequence: CSARVVTTDTQYF.

This clonotype was counted a few times. This sequence joins TRBV18 and TRBJ2-1, with 9 bases fitting TRBD1. Germline V CDR1 and CDR2: KGHSH, LQKENI. The CDR3 covers 14 residues. Trimming cost V 6 bases and J 2 bases; bases outside gene matches: 2. CDR3: CASSGQGPYNEQFF. The CDR3 region has the DNA TGTGCCAGCTCGGGACAGGGCCCCTACAATGAGCAGTTCTTC.

V usage is TRBV30 and J usage is TRBJ1-2, with no clear D. Trimming removed 0 bases at V and 8 bases at J, with 13 bases between. CDR1 is GTSNPN and CDR2 is SVGIG in the germline V gene (reference sequence). The CDR3 spans 13 residues. The CDR3 sequence is CAWSVKPVGGYTF. For the CDR3, the DNA is TGTGCCTGGAGTGTTAAGCCCGTGGGGGGCTACACCTTC.

This sequence joins TRBV3-1 and TRBJ1-5; no clear D. CDR3 length equals 16 residues. CDR1 LGHDT and CDR2 YNNKEL come from the germline V gene (reference sequence). Trimming removed 3 bases from V and 0 bases from J, with 12 bases in between. This chain's CDR3 is CASSHGGPYSNQPQHF. CDR3 DNA sequence: TGTGCCAGCAGCCACGGAGGCCCTTATAGCAATCAGCCCCAGCATTTT.

This clonotype was detected ten times or more. This chain joins TRBV10-3 and TRBJ2-2, with D hard to call. Between the trimmed V and J ends, which lost 0 bases and 0 bases, there was a span of 8 bases. The germline gives CDR1 ENHRY, CDR2 SYGVKD. The CDR3 totals 16 residues. The CDR3 reads CAISESGGANTGELFF. For the CDR3, the DNA is TGTGCCATCAGTGAGTCCGGCGGAGCGAACACCGGGGAGCTGTTTTTT.

The DNA of the CDR3 is TGCAGTGCTAGAGACCGGGGGGGCTGGGTCGGGGAGCTGTTTTTT. It yields the protein CSARDRGGWVGELFF. The V gene is TRBV20-1, the J gene TRBJ2-2; 8 positions match TRBD2. From germline, CDR1 is DFQATT and CDR2 SNEGSKA (reference sequence). After removal of 0 bases from V and 7 bases from J, the junction contained 7 bases not matched to a gene. The CDR3 is made up of 15 amino acids.

A few counts support this clonotype. The CDR3 is CASSFLTGRFF. The DNA for the CDR3 is TGTGCCAGCAGTTTCCTGACAGGGCGGTTCTTC. The V gene is TRBV12-3 or TRBV12-4, the J gene TRBJ2-1; 7 bases line up with TRBD1. J lost 15 bases, V lost 3 bases, and 5 bases had no gene match. The CDR3 sequence is 11 residues long.

In this sample, this clonotype turned up a few times. The V and J genes are TRBV20-1 and TRBJ2-7; 7 positions agree with TRBD1. Trimming at V came to 3 bases and at J to 6 bases, leaving 11 bases not matched to a gene. CDR3 length equals 14 residues. Germline CDR1 is DFQATT and CDR2 is SNEGSKA (reference sequence). The DNA of the CDR3 is TGCAGTGCTAGTGGCGACAGGGTAAATAGCGAGCAGTACTTC. This translates into CSASGDRVNSEQYF.

CDR3 region: CASSLVRQGYGNTIYF. In DNA form, the CDR3 reads TGCGCCAGCAGCCTCGTCCGACAGGGGTACGGAAACACCATATATTTT. The chain joins TRBV5-1 to TRBJ1-3; 8 bases agree with TRBD1. CDR3 length equals 16 residues. Trimming cost V 4 bases and J 4 bases; bases outside gene matches: 10. Germline CDR1 and CDR2: SGHRS and YFSETQ.

At least ten counts were recorded for this clonotype. V and J are TRBV3-1 and TRBJ2-3; possibly TRBD1 for D (5 bases). The CDR3 contains 18 residues. V dropped 10 bases and J dropped 3 bases, with 29 bases sitting between them. Germline V gives CDR1 LGHDT, CDR2 YNNKEL (reference sequence). Here the CDR3 DNA reads TGTGCCACCTCCGGGCCGATCCGCAGGGATATAGGAACAGATACGCAGTATTTT. Amino acids: CATSGPIRRDIGTDTQYF.

This clonotype was observed a handful of times. The V and J genes are TRBV20-1 and TRBJ2-1; D is undetermined. Trimming removed 1 base from V and 0 bases from J, with 10 bases in between. CDR1 is DFQATT, CDR2 SNEGSKA, per germline (reference sequence). This CDR3 has 15 residues. CDR3 loop: CSARVVGHSYNEQFF. CDR3 nucleotides: TGCAGTGCTAGAGTAGTGGGTCACTCCTACAATGAGCAGTTCTTC.

This chain links TRBV27 with TRBJ2-7; possible D gene TRBD1, 5 bases. V was pared by 3 bases and J by 6 bases, with 12 bases between. The length of the CDR3 is 13 residues. Germline CDR1 reads MNHEY; CDR2 reads SMNVEV (reference sequence). Here the CDR3 reads CASSLGQGSEQYF. CDR3 coding DNA: TGTGCCAGCAGTTTGGGGCAGGGTAGCGAGCAGTACTTC.

This clonotype has only a few counts. The chain recombines TRBV13 with TRBJ2-1; 8 nucleotides match TRBD1. The V segment lost 4 bases and the J segment 3 bases; nucleotides outside the gene matches: 5. CDR1 is PRHDT and CDR2 is FYEKMQ in the germline V gene (reference sequence). The CDR3 is 15 amino acids. The CDR3 is CASSSGTGFYNEQFF. As DNA, the CDR3 is TGTGCCAGCAGCTCCGGGACAGGATTCTACAATGAGCAGTTCTTC.

The chain joins TRBV29-1 to TRBJ2-7; D possibly corresponds to TRBD2 (5 bases). CDR3 size: 14 residues. V lost 5 bases and J lost 0, with 14 bases in between. CDR1 and CDR2 from the germline V gene are SQVTM and ANQGSEA. For the CDR3, the DNA is TGCAGCGTTTTCGGAGGCACCAGCTCCTACGAGCAGTACTTC. Translated, it gives CSVFGGTSSYEQYF.

The table lists this clonotype with a few counts. CDR3 protein: CASSFLRGDGYTF. CDR3 sequence (DNA): TGCGCCAGCAGCTTCCTCCGGGGAGACGGCTACACCTTC. This chain links TRBV5-1 with TRBJ1-2; D is undetermined. The CDR3 spans 13 residues. Germline V gives CDR1 SGHRS, CDR2 YFSETQ. The V end was cut by 2 bases, the J end by 8 bases, with 13 bases between.

This clonotype was picked up a small number of times. The rearrangement joins TRBV6-5 to TRBJ2-7; no firm D call. V shed 7 bases and J shed 2 bases, with 9 bases lying between them. This CDR3 has 12 residues. Germline V gene lookup returns CDR1 MNHEY and CDR2 SVGAGI. The CDR3 reads CASMSTTYEQYF. CDR3 bases: TGTGCCAGCATGAGCACGACCTACGAGCAGTACTTC.

This clonotype was recorded a few times. The rearrangement joins TRBV20-1 to TRBJ2-5; 12 bases line up with TRBD2. Germline V lookup: CDR1 DFQATT, CDR2 SNEGSKA (reference sequence). Trimming removed 6 bases from V and 0 bases from J; junction bases left unmatched: 11. The CDR3 totals 17 residues. CDR3 in DNA: TGCAGTGCCTCCCCGGGACTAGCGGGCGGGTACCAAGAGACCCAGTACTTC. It is translated as CSASPGLAGGYQETQYF.

The chain employs TRBV29-1 and TRBJ1-3; tentative D call: TRBD1 (5 bases). The CDR3 sequence is 13 residues long. V shed 7 bases and J shed 4 bases, with 14 bases lying between them. CDR1 and CDR2 from the germline V gene are SQVTM and ANQGSEA. The CDR3 reads CSGGAGRGNTIYF. The CDR3 bases are TGCAGCGGTGGGGCAGGGCGCGGAAACACCATATATTTT.

V gene TRBV9 combines with J gene TRBJ2-1; 11 nucleotides line up with TRBD2. CDR1 and CDR2 (germline): SGDLS, YYNGEE. CDR3 length: 20 amino acids. The ends lost 0 bases at V and 4 bases at J; junction bases unmatched: 15. The DNA for the CDR3 is TGTGCCAGCAGCGTAGAGGACGCTCGGCTAGCGGGGGGTGGATACAATGAGCAGTTCTTC. This codes for CASSVEDARLAGGGYNEQFF.

This clonotype has only a few counts. The chain carries TRBV7-7 and TRBJ2-1; 12 bases fit TRBD2. Germline CDR1 SSHAT, CDR2 FNYEAQ (reference sequence). The CDR3 sequence is 16 residues long. With V trimmed by 6 bases and J by 9 bases, 12 bases remained unmatched. The DNA of the CDR3 is TGTGCCAGCAGACCTACCCGGACTAGCGGGGAGCGTGAGCAGTTCTTC. This translates into CASRPTRTSGEREQFF. The full variable domain, with the rest looked up from reference TRBV7-7 and TRBJ2-1, is GAGVSQSPRYKVTKRGQDVTLRCDPISSHATLYWYQQALGQGPEFLTYFNYEAQPDKSGLPSDRFSAERPEGSISTLTIQRTEQRDSAMYRCASRPTRTSGEREQFFGPGTRLTVL.

This clonotype was picked up a small number of times. The chain carries TRBV3-1 and TRBJ2-5; the match to TRBD2 covers 9 bases. CDR3 length: 16 amino acids. V dropped 1 base and J dropped 1; count of bases not matched to a gene: 4. Germline values: CDR1 LGHDT, CDR2 YNNKEL (reference sequence). CDR3 protein: CASSQVTGLAQETQYF. In DNA, the CDR3 is TGTGCCAGCAGCCAAGTGACGGGACTAGCCCAAGAGACCCAGTACTTC.

This chain links TRBV18 with TRBJ2-7; D gene unclear. CDR1 KGHSH and CDR2 LQKENI come from the germline V gene. The V end lost 1 base, the J end lost 6 bases, and 10 bases lay between the germline ends. This CDR3 region has 13 residues. CDR3 DNA: TGTGCCAGCTCACCACAGGGTGGTGCCGAGCAGTACGTC. Translated, it gives CASSPQGGAEQYV.

This clonotype was counted a few times. J is TRBJ2-7 and V is TRBV29-1; 8 bases fit TRBD1. The junction had 4 bases not matched to a gene; V was cut back by 1 base and J by 2 bases. Germline CDR1 SQVTM, CDR2 ANQGSEA. The CDR3 sequence is 14 residues long. The CDR3 region has the DNA TGCAGCGTTGAAGTGCCGGGACAGGCCTACGAGCAGTACTTC. It specifies CSVEVPGQAYEQYF.